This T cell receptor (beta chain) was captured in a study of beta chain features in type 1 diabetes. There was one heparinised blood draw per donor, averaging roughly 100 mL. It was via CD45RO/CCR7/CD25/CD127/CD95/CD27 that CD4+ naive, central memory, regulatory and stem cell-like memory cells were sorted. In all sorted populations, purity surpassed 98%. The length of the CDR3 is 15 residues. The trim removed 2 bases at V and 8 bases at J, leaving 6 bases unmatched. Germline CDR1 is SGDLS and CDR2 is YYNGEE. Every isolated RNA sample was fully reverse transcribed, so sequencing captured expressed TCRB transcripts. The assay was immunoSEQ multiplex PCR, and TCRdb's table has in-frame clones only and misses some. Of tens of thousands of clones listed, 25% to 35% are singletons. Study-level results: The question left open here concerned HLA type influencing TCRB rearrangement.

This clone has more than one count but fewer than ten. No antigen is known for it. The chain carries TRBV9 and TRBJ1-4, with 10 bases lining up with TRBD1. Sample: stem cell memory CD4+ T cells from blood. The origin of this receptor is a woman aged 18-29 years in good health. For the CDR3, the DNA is TGTGCCAGCAGCGTTGGGACAGGGGATCGCGAAAAACTGTTTTTT. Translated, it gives CASSVGTGDREKLFF.